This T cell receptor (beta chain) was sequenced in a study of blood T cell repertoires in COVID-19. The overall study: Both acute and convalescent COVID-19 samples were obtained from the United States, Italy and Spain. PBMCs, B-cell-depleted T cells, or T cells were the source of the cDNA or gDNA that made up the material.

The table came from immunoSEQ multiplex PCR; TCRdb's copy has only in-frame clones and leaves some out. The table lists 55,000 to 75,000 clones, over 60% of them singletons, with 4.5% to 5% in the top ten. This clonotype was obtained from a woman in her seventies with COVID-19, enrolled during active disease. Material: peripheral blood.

CDR3 DNA sequence: TGTGCCAGCAGCCCCCGGCGGGTGGGCACTGAAGCTTTCTTT. It translates to CASSPRRVGTEAFF. V gene TRBV7-8 combines with J gene TRBJ1-1, with D unclear. The germline gives CDR1 SGHVS, CDR2 FQNEAQ. The CDR3 spans 14 residues. The V end lost 5 bases, the J end lost 4 bases, and 14 bases lay between the germline ends. Based on the CDR3 plus reference TRBV7-8 and TRBJ1-1, the full variable domain is GAGVSQSPRYKVAKRGQDVALRCDPISGHVSLFWYQQALGQGPEFLTYFQNEAQLDKSGLPSDRFFAERPEGSVSTLKIQRTQQEDSAVYLCASSPRRVGTEAFFGQGTRLTVV.